What follows are 8 T cell receptor beta chains derived from one specimen sequenced in a study of early T cells in non-severe SARS-CoV-2 infection. TCRdb analysed the 5' RACE reads with MiXCR anew, one entry per CDR3 protein. This sample carries tens of thousands of distinct CDR3 sequences, over 9% of them seen once, and the ten largest clones take 3.5% to 4.5%. Sequenced: whole blood. Receptors originate from an adult who was a healthcare worker with PCR-confirmed SARS-CoV-2 infection or an uninfected control (not recorded which).

This clonotype was recorded many times. J is TRBJ1-5 and V is TRBV6-4, with D maybe TRBD1 (6 bases). Germline V lookup: CDR1 MRHNA, CDR2 SNTAGT. This CDR3 has 14 amino acids. Trimming stripped 4 bases from V and 7 bases from J, with 14 bases between. This CDR3 reads CASSAQPGDQPQHF. The CDR3 nucleotides are TGTGCCAGCAGTGCGCAACCAGGGGACCAGCCCCAGCATTTT.

Note on this clonotype: Here the CDR3 omits its conserved ending phenylalanine or tryptophan, so a read error is the likely source. CDR3 amino acids: CSGTSGRWTGELFS. The DNA of the CDR3 is TGCAGCGGGACTAGCGGGAGGTGGACCGGGGAGCTGTTTTCT. The gene calls are TRBV20-1 and TRBJ2-2, with TRBD2 matching over 15 bases. This CDR3 is 14 amino acids long. The V gene's germline CDR1 is DFQATT and CDR2 SNEGSKA (reference sequence).

This clonotype has a count of ten or more. The rearrangement uses TRBV28 and TRBJ2-7; no firm D call. Germline assignment: CDR1 MDHEN and CDR2 SYDVKM. Trimming took off 1 base at V and 8 bases at J, with 15 bases between the two ends. This CDR3 is built from 14 residues. The CDR3 coding sequence is TGTGCCAGCAGTTTATTGCCGCCCCTAGGGAAGCAGTACTTC. It codes for CASSLLPPLGKQYF. The whole variable domain, filled in from reference TRBV28 and TRBJ2-7, reads DVKVTQSSRYLVKRTGEKVFLECVQDMDHENMFWYRQDPGLGLRLIYFSYDVKMKEKGDIPEGYSVSREKKERFSLILESASTNQTSMYLCASSLLPPLGKQYFGPGTRLTVT.

This clonotype occurred many times. The CDR3 protein is CASEDGKSNIQYF. The CDR3 nucleotides read TGTGCCAGTGAGGACGGGAAGAGTAACATTCAGTACTTC. The chain combines TRBV2 with TRBJ2-4, with D possibly being TRBD2 (5 bases). The germline gives CDR1 SNHLY, CDR2 FYNNEI. The CDR3 sequence is 13 residues long. Trimming left V 9 bases short and J 7 bases short, with 16 bases between.

The chain employs TRBV6-6 and TRBJ2-1; D may be TRBD1 (6 bases). This CDR3 has 19 residues. The germline V gene encodes CDR1 MNHNY and CDR2 SVGAGI (reference sequence). The ends were cut back, 5 bases at V and 0 bases at J, with 23 bases in the middle. This CDR3 reads CASSKKIGSRGSSYNEQFF. CDR3 sequence (DNA): TGTGCCAGCAGTAAAAAAATTGGATCAAGGGGGAGCTCCTACAATGAGCAGTTCTTC.

This clonotype was observed at least ten times. The gene calls are TRBV7-3 and TRBJ2-1; perhaps TRBD1 as D (5 bases). Trimming left V 3 bases short and J 4 bases short, with 7 bases between. Germline CDR1 SGHTA, CDR2 FQGTGA. The CDR3 runs 13 residues. CDR3 in DNA: TGTGCCAGCAGCTTTGACAGTTACAATGAGCAGTTCTTC. It translates to CASSFDSYNEQFF.

This clonotype was seen a few times. The chain joins TRBV6-2 or TRBV6-3 to TRBJ2-1; the D call may be TRBD1 or TRBD2 (5 bases each). Deletions cut 5 bases from V and 3 bases from J, with 14 bases between. This CDR3 contains 15 residues. Germline V gene sequence: CDR1 MNHEY, CDR2 SVGEGT. The CDR3 is CASSPGPLNYNEQFF. The CDR3 DNA reads TGTGCCAGCAGTCCGGGACCCCTAAACTACAATGAGCAGTTCTTC.

This clonotype was seen at least ten times. The V gene is TRBV29-1, the J gene TRBJ1-1; D uncertain. CDR3 length: 12 amino acids. In germline, CDR1 is SQVTM, CDR2 ANQGSEA. V lost 4 bases and J lost 1, with 7 bases in between. The CDR3 region is CSVVSQNTEAFF. The CDR3 bases are TGCAGCGTTGTAAGCCAGAACACTGAAGCTTTCTTT.